Here is one T cell receptor beta chain with its context. This clonotype was detected only a few times. It lacks a known antigen. No quality values exist for individual bases; no much larger clone is one base distant. The germline V gene gives CDR1 as SNHLY and CDR2 as FYNNEI. Including the terminal cysteine and phenylalanine, the CDR3 comprises 14 residues. Kept here is only the CDR3 DNA, which spans 42 bases and is read in frame from base 1. V trim: 6 bases; J trim: 1 base; unmatched bases: 6. Libraries were built with PCR. Sequencing instrument: Illumina HiSeq 2500. TCR library preparation used molecular barcoding, with unique molecular identifiers applied to normalize quantification of the TCRbeta repertoire. TCRdb's own reprocessing of the public reads used fastp at Q25 and MiXCR and kept productive beta chains. Rows with one shared CDR3 protein collapse into an entry with the most common genes and DNA. For this sample the table gives over 400,000 distinct CDR3 sequences, of which roughly two fifths were detected only once. The ten top clones hold approximately 30% of the sample.

The sample originates from a study of T-cell reconstitution after alpha-beta-depleted transplantation in children listed by TCRdb under 2016. Regarding the complete study: The study quantitatively tracked T-cell immune reconstitution after TCRalphabeta/CD19-depleted allogeneic hematopoietic cell transplantation in children using TCR repertoire profiling. Broader findings and caveats from the paper: In some patients, the high TCRbeta diversity seen at day 60 was put down to recipient T cells and intrathymic progenitors that had survived conditioning. The apparently early recovery of alphabetaT-cell counts about two months after transplant reportedly depended on only several hundred rapidly expanded clones that came from non-depleted graft cells. The frequencies of hyperexpanded clones fell over the following months, and after one year, T-cell counts and TCRbeta diversity were mostly attributed to newly produced T cells.

The treatment or condition label, read with the paper, signifies: allogeneic hematopoietic cell transplantation with graft depleted of TCRalphabeta T cells and CD19 B cells. The transplant recipients were children given TCRalphabeta/CD19-depleted allogeneic hematopoietic cell grafts. This sequence uses TRBV2 and TRBJ2-7, with 7 bases in between that match TRBD1. The source was PBMCs, collected before TCRalphabeta/CD19-depleted stem cell transplant. The receptor comes from a girl aged 2-10 years with aplastic anemia, due to receive a stem cell transplant. The DNA sequence is as follows: TGTGCCAGCAGCGATAGGGACAGATCCTACGAGCAGTACTTC. This is translated as CASSDRDRSYEQYF.